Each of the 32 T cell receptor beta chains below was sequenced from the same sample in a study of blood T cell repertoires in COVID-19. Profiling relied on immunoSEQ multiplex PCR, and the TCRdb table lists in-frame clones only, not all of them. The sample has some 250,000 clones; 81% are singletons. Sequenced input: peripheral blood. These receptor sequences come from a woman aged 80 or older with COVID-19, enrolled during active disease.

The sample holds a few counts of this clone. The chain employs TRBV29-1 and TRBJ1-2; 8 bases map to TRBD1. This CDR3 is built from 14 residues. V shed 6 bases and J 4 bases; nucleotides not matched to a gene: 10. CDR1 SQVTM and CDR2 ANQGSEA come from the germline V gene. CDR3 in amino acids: CSVVMDREAYGYTF. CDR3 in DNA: TGCAGCGTCGTAATGGACAGGGAGGCCTATGGCTACACCTTC.

CDR3 residues: CASSLTANYGYTF. The CDR3 nucleotides read TGTGCCAGCAGCTTGACAGCTAACTATGGCTACACCTTC. The V gene is TRBV3-1 (or the pseudogene TRBV3-2), the J gene TRBJ1-2; D perhaps matches TRBD1 (5 bases). The V gene lost 5 bases and the J gene lost 0 bases, with 7 bases spanning the gap. Germline CDR1 is LGHDT and CDR2 is YNNKEL (reference sequence). The CDR3 is 13 amino acids.

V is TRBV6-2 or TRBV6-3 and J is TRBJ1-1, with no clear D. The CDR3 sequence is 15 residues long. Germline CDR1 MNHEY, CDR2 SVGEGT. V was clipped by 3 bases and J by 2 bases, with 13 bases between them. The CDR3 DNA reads TGTGCCAGCAGTTATCGACATAACCAAAACACTGAAGCTTTCTTT. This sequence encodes CASSYRHNQNTEAFF.

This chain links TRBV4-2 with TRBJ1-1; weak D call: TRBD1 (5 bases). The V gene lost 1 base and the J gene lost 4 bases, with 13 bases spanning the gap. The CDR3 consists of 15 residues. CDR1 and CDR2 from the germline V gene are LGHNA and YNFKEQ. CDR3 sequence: CASSQAEGLPTEAFF. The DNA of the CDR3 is TGTGCCAGCAGCCAAGCGGAGGGACTACCCACTGAAGCTTTCTTT.

In DNA form, the CDR3 reads TGTGCCAGCGGCCCACTAGTCGGTCCCTTTTACGAGCAGTACTTC. It translates to CASGPLVGPFYEQYF. The rearrangement uses TRBV28 and TRBJ2-7; perhaps TRBD2 as D (5 bases). The V gene's germline CDR1 is MDHEN and CDR2 SYDVKM. The V end lost 8 bases, the J end lost 4 bases, and 21 bases lay between the germline ends. The CDR3 extends over 15 amino acids.

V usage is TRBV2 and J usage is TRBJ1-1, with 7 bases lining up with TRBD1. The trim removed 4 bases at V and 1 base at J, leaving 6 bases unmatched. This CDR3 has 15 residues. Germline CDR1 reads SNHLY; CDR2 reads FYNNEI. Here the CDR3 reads CASSAQGTANTEAFF. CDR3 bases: TGTGCCAGCAGTGCCCAGGGGACAGCGAACACTGAAGCTTTCTTT.

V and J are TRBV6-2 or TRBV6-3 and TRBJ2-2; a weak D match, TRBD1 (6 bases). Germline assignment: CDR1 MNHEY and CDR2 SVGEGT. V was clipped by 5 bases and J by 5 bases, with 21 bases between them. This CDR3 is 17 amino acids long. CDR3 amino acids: CASSRVTGQSLTGELFF. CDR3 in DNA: TGTGCCAGCAGTCGGGTAACTGGACAGTCCCTTACCGGGGAGCTGTTTTTT.

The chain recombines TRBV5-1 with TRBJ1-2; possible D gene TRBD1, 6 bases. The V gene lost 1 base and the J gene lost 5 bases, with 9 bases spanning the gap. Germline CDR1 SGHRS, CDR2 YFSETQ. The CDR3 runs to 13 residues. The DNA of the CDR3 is TGCGCCAGCAGCTTGACGCAGGGGTATGGCTACACCTTC. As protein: CASSLTQGYGYTF. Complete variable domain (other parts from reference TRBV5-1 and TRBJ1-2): KAGVTQTPRYLIKTRGQQVTLSCSPISGHRSVSWYQQTPGQGLQFLFEYFSETQRNKGNFPGRFSGRQFSNSRSEMNVSTLELGDSALYLCASSLTQGYGYTFGSGTRLTVV.

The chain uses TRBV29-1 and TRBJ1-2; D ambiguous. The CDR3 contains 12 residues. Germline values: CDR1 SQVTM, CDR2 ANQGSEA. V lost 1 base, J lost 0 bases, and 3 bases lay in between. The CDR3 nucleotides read TGCAGCGTTGAAGCGGCTAACTATGGCTACACCTTC. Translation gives CSVEAANYGYTF.

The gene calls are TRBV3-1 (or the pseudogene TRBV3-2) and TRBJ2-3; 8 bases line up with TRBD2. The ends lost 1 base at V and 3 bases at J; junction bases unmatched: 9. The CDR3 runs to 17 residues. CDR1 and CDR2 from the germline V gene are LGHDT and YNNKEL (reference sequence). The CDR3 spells CASSQAGGPKGTDTQYF. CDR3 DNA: TGTGCCAGCAGCCAAGCGGGAGGGCCAAAAGGGACAGATACGCAGTATTTT.

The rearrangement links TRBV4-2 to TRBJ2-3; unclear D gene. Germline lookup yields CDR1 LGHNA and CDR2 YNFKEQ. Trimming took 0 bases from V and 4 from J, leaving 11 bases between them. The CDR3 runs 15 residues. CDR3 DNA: TGTGCCAGCAGCCAAGATAGCCAGAGCCCAGATACGCAGTATTTT. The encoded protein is CASSQDSQSPDTQYF.

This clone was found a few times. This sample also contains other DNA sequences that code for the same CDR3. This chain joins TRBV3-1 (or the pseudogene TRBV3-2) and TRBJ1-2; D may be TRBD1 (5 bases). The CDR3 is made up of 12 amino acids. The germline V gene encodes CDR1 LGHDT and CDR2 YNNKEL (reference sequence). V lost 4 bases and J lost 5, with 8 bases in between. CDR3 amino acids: CASSPGGYGYTF. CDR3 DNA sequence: TGTGCCAGCAGCCCGGGGGGGTATGGCTACACCTTC.

The CDR3 here is CASSEEEITEAFF. CDR3 coding DNA: TGTGCCAGCAGTGAAGAGGAGATCACTGAAGCTTTCTTT. The genes are TRBV6-1 and TRBJ1-1; no clear D. CDR3 length: 13 amino acids. The V gene lost 1 base and the J gene lost 4 bases, with 7 bases spanning the gap. From germline, CDR1 is MNHNS and CDR2 SASEGT.

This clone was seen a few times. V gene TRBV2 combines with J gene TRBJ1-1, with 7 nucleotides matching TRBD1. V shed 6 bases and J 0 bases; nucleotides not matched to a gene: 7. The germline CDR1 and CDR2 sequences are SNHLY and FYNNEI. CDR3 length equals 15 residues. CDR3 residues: CASSMGQLMNTEAFF. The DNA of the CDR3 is TGTGCCAGCAGCATGGGACAGCTCATGAACACTGAAGCTTTCTTT.

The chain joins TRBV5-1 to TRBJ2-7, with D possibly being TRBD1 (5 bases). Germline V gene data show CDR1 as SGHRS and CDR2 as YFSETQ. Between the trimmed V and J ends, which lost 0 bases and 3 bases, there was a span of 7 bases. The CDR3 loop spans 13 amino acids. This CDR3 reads CASSLDRNYEQYF. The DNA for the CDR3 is TGCGCCAGCAGCTTGGACAGGAACTACGAGCAGTACTTC.

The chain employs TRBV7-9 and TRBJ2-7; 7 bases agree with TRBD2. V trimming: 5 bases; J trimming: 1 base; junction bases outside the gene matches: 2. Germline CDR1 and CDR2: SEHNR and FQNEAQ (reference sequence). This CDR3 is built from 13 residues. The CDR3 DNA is TGTGCCAGCAGCCGCGGGAGATCCTACGAGCAGTACTTC. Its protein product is CASSRGRSYEQYF.

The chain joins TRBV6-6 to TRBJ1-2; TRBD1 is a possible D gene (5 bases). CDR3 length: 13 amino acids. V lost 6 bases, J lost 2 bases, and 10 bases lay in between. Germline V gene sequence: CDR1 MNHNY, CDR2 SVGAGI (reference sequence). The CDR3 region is CASRTSGNYGYTF. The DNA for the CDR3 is TGTGCCAGCAGAACTTCAGGGAACTATGGCTACACCTTC.

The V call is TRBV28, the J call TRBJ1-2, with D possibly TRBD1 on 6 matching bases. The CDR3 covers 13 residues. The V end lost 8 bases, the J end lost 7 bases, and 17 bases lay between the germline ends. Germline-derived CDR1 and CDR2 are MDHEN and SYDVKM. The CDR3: CASVDSVGVGYTF. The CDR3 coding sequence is TGTGCCAGCGTGGACAGCGTAGGGGTTGGCTACACCTTC.

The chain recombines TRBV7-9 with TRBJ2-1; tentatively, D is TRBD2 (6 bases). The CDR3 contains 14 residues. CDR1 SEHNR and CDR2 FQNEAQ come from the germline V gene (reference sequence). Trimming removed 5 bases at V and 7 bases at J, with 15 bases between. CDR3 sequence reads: CASSPTQTSNEQFF. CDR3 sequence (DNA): TGTGCCAGCAGCCCCACCCAGACTAGTAATGAGCAGTTCTTC.

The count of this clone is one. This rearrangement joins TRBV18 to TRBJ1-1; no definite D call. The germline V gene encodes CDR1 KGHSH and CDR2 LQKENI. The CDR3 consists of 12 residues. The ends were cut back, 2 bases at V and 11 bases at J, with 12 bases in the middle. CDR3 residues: CASSPFVPEAFF. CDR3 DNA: TGTGCCAGCTCACCATTTGTACCGGAGGCTTTCTTT.

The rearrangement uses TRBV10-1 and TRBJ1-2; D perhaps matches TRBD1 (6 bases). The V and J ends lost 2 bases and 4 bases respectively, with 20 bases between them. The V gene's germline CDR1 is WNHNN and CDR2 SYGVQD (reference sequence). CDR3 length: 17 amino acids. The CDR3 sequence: CASSETSTGKVFYGYTF. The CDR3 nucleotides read TGCGCCAGCAGTGAGACCTCTACAGGGAAGGTTTTCTATGGCTACACCTTC.

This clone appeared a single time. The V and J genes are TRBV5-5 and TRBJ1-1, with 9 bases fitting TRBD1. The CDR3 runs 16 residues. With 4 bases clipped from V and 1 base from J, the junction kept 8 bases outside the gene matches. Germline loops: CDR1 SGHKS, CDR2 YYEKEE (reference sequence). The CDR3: CASSEIQGAGNTEAFF. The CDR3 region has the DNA TGTGCCAGCAGCGAAATACAGGGGGCTGGGAACACTGAAGCTTTCTTT.

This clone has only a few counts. DNA for the CDR3: TGCGCCAGCAGCTTGGAGGGGAGGCTAGCGGTCTACAATGAGCAGTTCTTC. Protein product: CASSLEGRLAVYNEQFF. The chain joins TRBV5-1 to TRBJ2-1; TRBD2 matches 7 bases. CDR1 is SGHRS, CDR2 YFSETQ, per germline. The CDR3 is 17 amino acids. Unmatched junction bases numbered 9, after V lost 0 bases and J lost 3 bases.

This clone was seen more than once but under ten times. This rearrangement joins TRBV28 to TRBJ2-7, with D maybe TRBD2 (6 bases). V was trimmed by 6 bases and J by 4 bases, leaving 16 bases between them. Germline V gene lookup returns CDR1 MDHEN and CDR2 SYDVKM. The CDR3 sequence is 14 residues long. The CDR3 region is CASRRDGSGYEQYF. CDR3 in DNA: TGTGCCAGCAGGAGGGACGGGAGCGGGTACGAGCAGTACTTC.

In DNA form, the CDR3 reads TGTGCCAGCAGCTTAGGGGACTCGGCCCTCCACTTT. This translates into CASSLGDSALHF. J is TRBJ1-6 and V is TRBV7-9, with D possibly being TRBD1 (5 bases). V lost 1 base and J lost 14, with 9 bases in between. Germline-derived CDR1 and CDR2 are SEHNR and FQNEAQ (reference sequence). The CDR3 covers 12 residues. The full variable domain, in which reference TRBV7-9 and TRBJ1-6 provide the parts outside the CDR3, is DTGVSQNPRHKITKRGQNVTFRCDPISEHNRLYWYRQTLGQGPEFLTYFQNEAQLEKSRLLSDRFSAERPKGSFSTLEIQRTEQGDSAMYLCASSLGDSALHFGNGTRLTVT.

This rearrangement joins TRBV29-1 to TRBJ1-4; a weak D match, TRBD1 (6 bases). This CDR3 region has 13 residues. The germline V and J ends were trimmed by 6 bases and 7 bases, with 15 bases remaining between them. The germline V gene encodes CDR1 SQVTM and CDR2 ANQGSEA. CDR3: CSVLPGDSEKLFF. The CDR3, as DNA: TGCAGCGTGTTACCAGGGGATTCTGAAAAACTGTTTTTT.

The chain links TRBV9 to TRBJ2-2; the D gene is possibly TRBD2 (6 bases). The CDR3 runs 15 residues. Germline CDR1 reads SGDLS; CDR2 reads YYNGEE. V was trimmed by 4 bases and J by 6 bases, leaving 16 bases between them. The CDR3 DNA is TGTGCCAGCAGCTTACAATTGCGGGGACCCGGGGAGCTGTTTTTT. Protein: CASSLQLRGPGELFF.

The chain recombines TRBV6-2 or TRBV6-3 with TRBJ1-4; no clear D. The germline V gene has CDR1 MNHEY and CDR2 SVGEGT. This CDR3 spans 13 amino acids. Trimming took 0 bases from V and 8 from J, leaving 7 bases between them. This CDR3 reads CASSYSVGEKLFF. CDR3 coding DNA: TGTGCCAGCAGTTACTCGGTCGGGGAAAAACTGTTTTTT.

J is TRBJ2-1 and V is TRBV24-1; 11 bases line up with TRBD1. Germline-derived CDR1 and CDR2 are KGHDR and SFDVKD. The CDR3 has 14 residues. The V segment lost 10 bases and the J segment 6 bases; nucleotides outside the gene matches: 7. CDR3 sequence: CATSGQGAGNEQFF. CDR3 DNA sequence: TGTGCCACGAGCGGACAGGGGGCCGGCAATGAGCAGTTCTTC.

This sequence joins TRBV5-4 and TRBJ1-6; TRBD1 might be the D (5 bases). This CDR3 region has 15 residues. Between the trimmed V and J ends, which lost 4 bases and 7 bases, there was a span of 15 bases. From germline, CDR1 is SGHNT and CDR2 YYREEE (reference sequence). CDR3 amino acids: CASSPAGPENSPLHF. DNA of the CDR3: TGTGCCAGCAGCCCCGCGGGGCCGGAAAATTCACCCCTCCACTTT.

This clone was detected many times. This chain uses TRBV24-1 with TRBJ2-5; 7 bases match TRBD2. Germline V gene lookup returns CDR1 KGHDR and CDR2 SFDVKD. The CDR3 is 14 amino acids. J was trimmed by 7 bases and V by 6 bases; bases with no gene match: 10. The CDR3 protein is CATSLAERLRTQYF. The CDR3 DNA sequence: TGTGCCACCAGTCTAGCGGAGAGGCTGCGGACCCAGTACTTC.

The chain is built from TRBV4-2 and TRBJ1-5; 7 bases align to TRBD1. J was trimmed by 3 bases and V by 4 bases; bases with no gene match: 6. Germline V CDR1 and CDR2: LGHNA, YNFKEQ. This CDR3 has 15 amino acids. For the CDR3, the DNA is TGTGCCAGCAGCCCAGGGGGGCACAACAATCAGCCCCAGCATTTT. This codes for CASSPGGHNNQPQHF.